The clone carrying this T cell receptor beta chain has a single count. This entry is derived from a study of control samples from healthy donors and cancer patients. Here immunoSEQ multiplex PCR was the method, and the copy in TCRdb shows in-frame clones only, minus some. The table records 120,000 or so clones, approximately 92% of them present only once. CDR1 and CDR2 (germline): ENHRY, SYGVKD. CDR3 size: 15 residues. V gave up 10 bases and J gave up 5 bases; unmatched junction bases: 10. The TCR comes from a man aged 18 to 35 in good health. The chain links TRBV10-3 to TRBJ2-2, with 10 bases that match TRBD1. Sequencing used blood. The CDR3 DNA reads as TGTGCCAGCGGGACGGGACAGGGGTTAACCGGGGAGCTGTTTTTT. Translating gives CASGTGQGLTGELFF.